The 29 T cell receptor beta chains listed next were all sequenced from one sample in a study of blood T cell repertoires in COVID-19 (dated by TCRdb to 2020 to 2022). The library came from the immunoSEQ multiplex PCR assay. TCRdb holds this immuneACCESS table with in-frame rearrangements only. Some clones are missing; in checked studies, unresolved V genes explain under half, and the rest has no known cause. This sample gives 30,000 to 45,000 clones in total; about 77% of them show up just once. Clones ranked in the top ten supply about 35% of the sample. The sequenced sample was peripheral blood. Receptors were obtained from a man between 60 and 70 years old with acute or convalescent COVID-19.

The CDR3 bases are TGTGCCAGCAGGGGGACTAGCAGGTACGAGCAGTACTTC. Protein: CASRGTSRYEQYF. V gene TRBV27 combines with J gene TRBJ2-7; 9 bases agree with TRBD2. The CDR3 sequence is 13 residues long. With V trimmed by 6 bases and J by 4 bases, 4 bases remained unmatched. Germline V gene lookup returns CDR1 MNHEY and CDR2 SMNVEV (reference sequence).

The V gene is TRBV5-1, the J gene TRBJ2-3, with 7 bases aligning to TRBD1. Germline CDR1 and CDR2: SGHRS and YFSETQ. The ends lost 4 bases at V and 3 bases at J; junction bases unmatched: 5. The CDR3 has 14 amino acids. The CDR3 is CASSPETGTDTQYF. CDR3 nucleotide sequence: TGCGCCAGCAGCCCTGAGACAGGGACAGATACGCAGTATTTT.

This chain joins TRBV6-4 and TRBJ1-1, with D perhaps TRBD1 (6 bases). This CDR3 has 14 residues. V lost 6 bases and J 4 bases, leaving 15 bases between the germline ends. The V gene's germline CDR1 is MRHNA and CDR2 SNTAGT. CDR3 amino acids: CASRATGRSTEAFF. The CDR3 region has the DNA TGTGCCAGCAGGGCAACAGGGAGATCCACTGAAGCTTTCTTT.

The chain combines TRBV28 with TRBJ2-7; the D gene is possibly TRBD1 (6 bases). The germline CDR1 and CDR2 sequences are MDHEN and SYDVKM. The V gene lost 5 bases and the J gene lost 2 bases, with 13 bases spanning the gap. The CDR3 loop spans 14 amino acids. CDR3 loop: CASSIGGGTYEQYF. The CDR3 coding sequence is TGTGCCAGCAGTATAGGGGGTGGCACCTACGAGCAGTACTTC. The whole variable domain, filled in from reference TRBV28 and TRBJ2-7, reads DVKVTQSSRYLVKRTGEKVFLECVQDMDHENMFWYRQDPGLGLRLIYFSYDVKMKEKGDIPEGYSVSREKKERFSLILESASTNQTSMYLCASSIGGGTYEQYFGPGTRLTVT.

The chain links TRBV2 to TRBJ1-1; D unclear. The CDR3 spans 12 residues. Per the germline V gene, CDR1 is SNHLY and CDR2 is FYNNEI. Trimming stripped 5 bases from V and 1 base from J, with 5 bases between. As DNA, the CDR3 is TGTGCCAGCAGTCCATCGAACACTGAAGCTTTCTTT. Protein product: CASSPSNTEAFF.

In this sample, this clone turned up once. The chain is built from TRBV3-1 (or the pseudogene TRBV3-2) and TRBJ2-3, with 8 bases aligning to TRBD2. CDR3 length: 15 amino acids. The ends lost 2 bases at V and 6 bases at J; junction bases unmatched: 7. Looked up from germline, CDR1 is LGHDT and CDR2 is YNNKEL (reference sequence). The CDR3 DNA follows: TGTGCCAGCAGCCAACTAAGCGGGAGTAGGGATACGCAGTATTTT. Encoded protein: CASSQLSGSRDTQYF.

The chain is built from TRBV7-2 and TRBJ2-1; 7 bases are a match to TRBD2. The V and J ends lost 4 bases and 6 bases, in that order; junction bases with no gene match: 15. The CDR3 totals 17 residues. Germline-derived CDR1 and CDR2 are SGHTA and FQGNSA. The CDR3 is CASSSLGRREGRNEQFF. CDR3 bases: TGTGCCAGCAGCTCCCTCGGGAGAAGGGAGGGCCGCAATGAGCAGTTCTTC. The full variable domain, its missing parts supplied by reference TRBV7-2 and TRBJ2-1, is GAGVSQSPSNKVTEKGKDVELRCDPISGHTALYWYRQSLGQGLEFLIYFQGNSAPDKSGLPSDRFSAERTGGSVSTLTIQRTQQEDSAVYLCASSSLGRREGRNEQFFGPGTRLTVL.

The chain links TRBV9 to TRBJ2-2; possibly TRBD2 for D (5 bases). V lost 6 bases and J lost 0, with 12 bases in between. The CDR3 contains 15 residues. The germline CDR1 and CDR2 sequences are SGDLS and YYNGEE. CDR3 nucleotide sequence: TGTGCCAGCACCCTTAGCGCCGCGAACACCGGGGAGCTGTTTTTT. As protein: CASTLSAANTGELFF.

The chain uses TRBV4-2 and TRBJ2-3; D may be TRBD2 (6 bases). Germline CDR1 and CDR2: LGHNA and YNFKEQ. This CDR3 has 14 residues. Trimming shortened V by 1 base and J by 2 bases, and 7 bases separated the two germline ends. CDR3 in amino acids: CASSQAGVTDTQYF. The CDR3 DNA reads as TGTGCCAGCAGCCAAGCGGGAGTCACAGATACGCAGTATTTT.

The V and J genes are TRBV28 and TRBJ2-5; 7 bases line up with TRBD1. Per the germline V gene, CDR1 is MDHEN and CDR2 is SYDVKM. This CDR3 is built from 16 residues. Losses at the gene ends were 6 bases for V and 1 base for J; bases not matched to a gene: 11. CDR3: CASRGQRAPTQETQYF. CDR3 DNA sequence: TGTGCCAGCAGGGGACAGAGGGCCCCGACCCAAGAGACCCAGTACTTC.

As concerns this clone: At one boundary the junction diverges from the germline segment, which might be a read error. This chain uses TRBV28 with TRBJ1-5; TRBD1 agrees at 8 bases. Germline CDR1 MDHEN, CDR2 SYDVKM. This CDR3 has 16 amino acids. CDR3: CASSLSRQGFRQPQHF. CDR3 sequence (DNA): TGTGCCAGCAGCTTATCACGACAGGGGTTTAGGCAGCCCCAGCATTTT.

The chain has TRBV23-1 and TRBJ1-5; the D is unclear. TRBV23-1 counts as an open reading frame of uncertain function. This CDR3 contains 15 residues. The V gene lost 2 bases and the J gene lost 4 bases, with 12 bases spanning the gap. Here the CDR3 DNA reads TGCGCCAGCAGTCAAGGAGTACACTCTAATCAGCCCCAGCATTTT. Residues: CASSQGVHSNQPQHF.

The chain uses TRBV6-5 and TRBJ2-7, with 10 nucleotides matching TRBD2. Trimming cost V 4 bases and J 0 bases; bases outside gene matches: 3. CDR3 length: 15 amino acids. CDR1 and CDR2 from the germline V gene are MNHEY and SVGAGI. CDR3: CASSFTSGTSYEQYF. In DNA, the CDR3 is TGTGCCAGCAGTTTTACTAGCGGGACCTCCTACGAGCAGTACTTC.

CDR3 in amino acids: CASSQVNRMNTEAFF. The CDR3 DNA follows: TGCGCCAGCAGCCAAGTTAACAGGATGAACACTGAAGCTTTCTTT. V gene TRBV4-1 combines with J gene TRBJ1-1; a weak D match, TRBD1 (5 bases). This CDR3 comprises 15 residues. The V end was cut by 1 base, the J end by 0 bases, with 9 bases between. Looked up from germline, CDR1 is MGHRA and CDR2 is YSYEKL.

The genes are TRBV7-2 and TRBJ2-4, with a tentative D call TRBD2 (5 bases). The V gene's germline CDR1 is SGHTA and CDR2 FQGNSA. Trimming cost V 3 bases and J 3 bases, with 9 bases left between them. The CDR3 contains 14 residues. CDR3 DNA sequence: TGTGCCAGCAGCTTGGTCCGGGGCAAAAACATTCAGTACTTC. Amino acid sequence: CASSLVRGKNIQYF.

The chain links TRBV6-6 to TRBJ2-7, with TRBD1 matching 8 bases. Germline CDR1 reads MNHNY; CDR2 reads SVGAGI (reference sequence). CDR3 length: 16 residues. V lost 2 bases to trimming and J lost 3 bases; unmatched junction nucleotides: 9. Here the CDR3 reads CASSYRTGTGNYEQYF. The CDR3 DNA follows: TGTGCCAGCAGTTACAGAACCGGGACAGGAAACTACGAGCAGTACTTC.

This chain connects TRBV28 to TRBJ2-2; no clear D. V gave up 10 bases and J gave up 0 bases, with 9 bases separating them. Germline values: CDR1 MDHEN, CDR2 SYDVKM. The length of the CDR3 is 13 residues. DNA for the CDR3: TGTGCCACCCGTCTCCCGAACACCGGGGAGCTGTTTTTT. Its protein product is CATRLPNTGELFF.

The genes are TRBV15 and TRBJ2-7; 7 bases map to TRBD1. The CDR3 totals 14 residues. Losses at the gene ends were 2 bases for V and 0 bases for J; bases not matched to a gene: 1. The germline V gene has CDR1 LNHNV and CDR2 YYDKDF (reference sequence). For the CDR3, the DNA is TGTGCCACCAGCAGACGGGACAGCTCCTACGAGCAGTACTTC. Translation gives CATSRRDSSYEQYF.

The DNA for the CDR3 is TGCAGCGTTGATCCCCTTGACAATGAGCAGTTCTTC. Its translation is CSVDPLDNEQFF. The chain has TRBV29-1 and TRBJ2-1; D gene uncertain. The length of the CDR3 is 12 residues. V was pared by 3 bases and J by 5 bases, with 8 bases between. Germline-derived CDR1 and CDR2 are SQVTM and ANQGSEA.

The chain couples TRBV5-1 to TRBJ1-2; perhaps TRBD1 as D (5 bases). The CDR3 has 14 residues. The germline V and J ends were trimmed by 5 bases and 2 bases, with 13 bases remaining between them. Germline V lookup: CDR1 SGHRS, CDR2 YFSETQ. CDR3 in DNA: TGCGCCAGCAGTCTCTCGACAGTCAACTATGGCTACACCTTC. Amino acids: CASSLSTVNYGYTF.

This clone was counted once. The rearrangement links TRBV10-3 to TRBJ2-1, with 10 bases identical to TRBD2. The germline gives CDR1 ENHRY, CDR2 SYGVKD. V was clipped by 8 bases and J by 2 bases; unmatched bases: 3. The CDR3 loop spans 14 amino acids. CDR3 protein: CAIGAGGPYNEQFF. CDR3 sequence (DNA): TGTGCCATCGGAGCGGGAGGGCCCTACAATGAGCAGTTCTTC.

The rearrangement links TRBV11-3 to TRBJ1-4; tentatively, D is TRBD1 (5 bases). The CDR3 runs to 15 residues. Germline V CDR1 and CDR2: SGHNT, YENEEA. V was clipped by 5 bases and J by 3 bases, with 13 bases between them. The CDR3 bases are TGTGCCAGCAGCCCGGGCAGGGATTCTAATGAAAAACTGTTTTTT. It specifies CASSPGRDSNEKLFF.

The rearrangement uses TRBV19 and TRBJ2-7; 11 bases map to TRBD2. V was pared by 6 bases and J by 2 bases, with 3 bases of the junction left unmatched. The CDR3 covers 14 residues. The germline V gene has CDR1 LNHDA and CDR2 SQIVND (reference sequence). The CDR3 here is CASRGLADPYEQYF. CDR3 coding DNA: TGTGCCAGTAGGGGACTAGCGGACCCCTACGAGCAGTACTTC.

J is TRBJ2-1 and V is TRBV29-1, with 13 bases matching TRBD2. Germline V gene sequence: CDR1 SQVTM, CDR2 ANQGSEA. V was pared by 7 bases and J by 6 bases, with 6 bases of the junction left unmatched. The CDR3 contains 14 residues. For the CDR3, the DNA is TGCAGCGCCGGACTAGCGGGAGTTATCAATGAGCAGTTCTTC. Protein sequence: CSAGLAGVINEQFF.

This clone came up a few times. The V gene is TRBV18, the J gene TRBJ2-7; TRBD1 matches at 7 bases. Germline values: CDR1 KGHSH, CDR2 LQKENI. CDR3 size: 15 residues. The V segment lost 0 bases and the J segment 1 base; nucleotides outside the gene matches: 3. This chain's CDR3 is CASSPPGQRSYEQYF. The CDR3 DNA sequence: TGTGCCAGCTCACCACCGGGACAGAGATCCTACGAGCAGTACTTC.

The rearrangement uses TRBV4-1 and TRBJ1-5; the D gene is possibly TRBD1 (6 bases). The CDR3 spans 14 residues. Germline V gene data show CDR1 as MGHRA and CDR2 as YSYEKL. V lost 4 bases to trimming and J lost 6 bases, with 13 bases between them. CDR3 sequence reads: CASSPGDFGQPQHF. Written as DNA, the CDR3 is TGCGCCAGCAGCCCAGGGGATTTTGGTCAGCCCCAGCATTTT.

V gene TRBV27 combines with J gene TRBJ2-7; 8 bases agree with TRBD2. The V segment lost 6 bases and the J segment 6 bases; nucleotides outside the gene matches: 10. Looked up from germline, CDR1 is MNHEY and CDR2 is SMNVEV (reference sequence). The CDR3 extends over 14 amino acids. The CDR3 reads CASSLETSAGEQYF. CDR3 sequence (DNA): TGTGCCAGCAGCTTAGAGACTAGCGCGGGCGAGCAGTACTTC.

V is TRBV30 and J is TRBJ2-1; D remains ambiguous. Germline CDR1 is GTSNPN and CDR2 is SVGIG (reference sequence). CDR3 length: 12 residues. V gave up 0 bases and J gave up 8 bases, with 8 bases separating them. The CDR3 bases are TGTGCCTGGAGTGTAGAGGTCCATGAGCAGTTCTTC. This codes for CAWSVEVHEQFF.

The CDR3 DNA follows: TGTGCCTGGAGTTGGAGGGTGGTGGGAGGTACAGATACGCAGTATTTT. As protein: CAWSWRVVGGTDTQYF. The rearrangement uses TRBV30 and TRBJ2-3, with a possible D match to TRBD2 (6 bases). This CDR3 contains 16 residues. Germline V CDR1 and CDR2: GTSNPN, SVGIG (reference sequence). V lost 2 bases and J lost 3, with 18 bases in between.